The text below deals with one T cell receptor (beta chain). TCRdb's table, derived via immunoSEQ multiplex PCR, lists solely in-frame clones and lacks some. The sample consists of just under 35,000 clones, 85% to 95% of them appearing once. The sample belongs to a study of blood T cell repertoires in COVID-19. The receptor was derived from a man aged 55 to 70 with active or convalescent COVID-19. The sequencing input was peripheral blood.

The CDR3: CSARTGYGYTF. CDR3 nucleotides: TGCAGTGCTAGAACAGGGTATGGCTACACCTTC. J is TRBJ1-2 and V is TRBV20-1; maybe TRBD1 (6 bases). The CDR3 extends over 11 amino acids. The V end was cut by 2 bases, the J end by 5 bases, with 6 bases between. The germline V gene encodes CDR1 DFQATT and CDR2 SNEGSKA (reference sequence).